This TCR beta chain was found in a study of blood T cell repertoires in COVID-19. Across the whole study: Samples of COVID-19 (acute and convalescent) were obtained from the United States, Italy and Spain. T cells, B-cell-depleted T cells, or PBMCs supplied cDNA or gDNA.

Those enrolled in Seattle joined during active infection and were followed longitudinally afterward. Under the authors' procedure: Amplification from reference gene primers served as the basis for estimated nucleated cell counts. Profiling relied on immunoSEQ multiplex PCR, and the TCRdb table lists in-frame clones only, not all of them. The V and J calls and clone size are taken from that table; D and trimming were inferred from the DNA. Among about 200,000 clones listed, 75% to 85% were seen once. The ends were cut back, 1 base at V and 5 bases at J, with 6 bases in the middle. Germline CDR1 SQVTM, CDR2 ANQGSEA. This CDR3 has 11 amino acids.

The chain employs TRBV29-1 and TRBJ2-7; D possibly corresponds to TRBD1 (5 bases). Sequenced input: peripheral blood. This sequence originates from a woman of 80 years or more with COVID-19, enrolled during active disease. This chain's CDR3 is CSVEVRDEQYF. The CDR3 DNA reads as TGCAGCGTTGAAGTCAGGGACGAGCAGTACTTC.